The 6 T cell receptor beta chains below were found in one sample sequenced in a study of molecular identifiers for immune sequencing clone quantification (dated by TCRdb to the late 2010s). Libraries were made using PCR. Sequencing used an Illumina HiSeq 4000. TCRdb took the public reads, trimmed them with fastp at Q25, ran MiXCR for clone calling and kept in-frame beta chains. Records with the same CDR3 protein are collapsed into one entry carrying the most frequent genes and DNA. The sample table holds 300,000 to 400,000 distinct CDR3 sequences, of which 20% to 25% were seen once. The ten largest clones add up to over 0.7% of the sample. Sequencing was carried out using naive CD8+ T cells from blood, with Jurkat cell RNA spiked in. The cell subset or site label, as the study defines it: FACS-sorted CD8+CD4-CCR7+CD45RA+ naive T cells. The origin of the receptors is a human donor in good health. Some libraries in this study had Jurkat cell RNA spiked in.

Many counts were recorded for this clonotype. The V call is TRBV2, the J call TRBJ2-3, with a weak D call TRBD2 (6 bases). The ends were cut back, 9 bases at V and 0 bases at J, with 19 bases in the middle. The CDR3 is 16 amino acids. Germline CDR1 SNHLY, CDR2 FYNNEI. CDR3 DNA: TGTGCCAGAACGAGAGGCAGCGGGCCTAGCACAGATACGCAGTATTTT. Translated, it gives CARTRGSGPSTDTQYF.

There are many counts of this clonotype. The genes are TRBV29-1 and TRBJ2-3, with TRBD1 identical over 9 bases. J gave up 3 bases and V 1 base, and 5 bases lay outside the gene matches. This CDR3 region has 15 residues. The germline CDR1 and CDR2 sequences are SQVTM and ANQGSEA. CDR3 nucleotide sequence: TGCAGCGTTGAAGCCGGGACAGGGTGGACAGATACGCAGTATTTT. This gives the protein CSVEAGTGWTDTQYF.

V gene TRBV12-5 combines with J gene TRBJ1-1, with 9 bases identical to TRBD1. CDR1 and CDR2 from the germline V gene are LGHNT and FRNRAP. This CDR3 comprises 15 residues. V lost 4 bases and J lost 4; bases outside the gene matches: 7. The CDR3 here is CASGSTGGVGTEAFF. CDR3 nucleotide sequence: TGTGCTAGTGGTTCTACAGGGGGCGTTGGCACTGAAGCTTTCTTT.

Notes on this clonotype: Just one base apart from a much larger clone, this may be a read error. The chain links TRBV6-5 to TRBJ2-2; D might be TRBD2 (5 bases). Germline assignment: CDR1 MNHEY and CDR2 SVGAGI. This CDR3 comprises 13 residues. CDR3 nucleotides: TGTGCCAGCAGTTACCGGACCACCGGGGAGCCGTTTTTT. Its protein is CASSYRTTGEPFF.

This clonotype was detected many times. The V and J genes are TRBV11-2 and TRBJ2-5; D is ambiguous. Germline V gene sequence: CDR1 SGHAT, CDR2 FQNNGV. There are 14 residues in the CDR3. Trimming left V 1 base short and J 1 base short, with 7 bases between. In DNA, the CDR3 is TGTGCCAGCAGCTTAGGGTACACCCAAGAGACCCAGTACTTC. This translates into CASSLGYTQETQYF. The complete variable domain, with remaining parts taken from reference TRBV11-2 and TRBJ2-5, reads EAGVAQSPRYKIIEKRQSVAFWCNPISGHATLYWYQQILGQGPKLLIQFQNNGVVDDSQLPKDRFSAERLKGVDSTLKIQPAKLEDSAVYLCASSLGYTQETQYFGPGTRLLVL.

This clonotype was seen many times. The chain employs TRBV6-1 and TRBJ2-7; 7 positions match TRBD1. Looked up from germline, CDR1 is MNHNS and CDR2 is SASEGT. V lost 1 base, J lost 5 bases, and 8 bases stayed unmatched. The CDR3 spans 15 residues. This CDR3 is CASSEEASQGNEQYF. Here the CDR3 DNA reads TGTGCCAGCAGTGAAGAGGCTTCACAGGGGAACGAGCAGTACTTC.